A single T cell receptor (beta chain) is shown here with its context. Looked up from germline, CDR1 is KGHSH and CDR2 is LQKENI. Trimming pared 2 bases from V and 0 bases from J, leaving 6 bases between. The CDR3 is 14 amino acids. These data belong to a study of blood T cell repertoires in COVID-19. The authors' processing: Cell counts per sample came from amplifying reference gene primers. Clones were sequenced by immunoSEQ multiplex PCR, and TCRdb holds only the in-frame ones, with some missing. V and J calls plus clone size are reproduced from that table; the DNA served to infer D and trimming. The table has some 290,000 clones, roughly 85% seen once.

The clonotype comes from a man aged 60-69 years who had recovered from COVID-19. J is TRBJ2-3 and V is TRBV18, with a tentative D call TRBD2 (6 bases). Sample: peripheral blood. The CDR3 nucleotides are TGTGCCAGCTCACCAGGGACTAGCACAGATACGCAGTATTTT. This gives the protein CASSPGTSTDTQYF.